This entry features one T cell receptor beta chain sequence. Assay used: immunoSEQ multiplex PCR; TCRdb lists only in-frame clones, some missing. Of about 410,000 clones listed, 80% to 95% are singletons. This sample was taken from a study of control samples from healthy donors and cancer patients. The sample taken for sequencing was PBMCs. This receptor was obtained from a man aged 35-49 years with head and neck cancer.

CDR3 coding DNA: TGTGCCAGCAGTTACTCGAGGACAGGGGGGAATTCACCCCTCCACTTT. This codes for CASSYSRTGGNSPLHF. This chain uses TRBV6-6 with TRBJ1-6; 10 bases are a match to TRBD1. This CDR3 has 16 residues. In germline, CDR1 is MNHNY, CDR2 SVGAGI (reference sequence). With V trimmed by 0 bases and J by 7 bases, 3 bases remained unmatched.